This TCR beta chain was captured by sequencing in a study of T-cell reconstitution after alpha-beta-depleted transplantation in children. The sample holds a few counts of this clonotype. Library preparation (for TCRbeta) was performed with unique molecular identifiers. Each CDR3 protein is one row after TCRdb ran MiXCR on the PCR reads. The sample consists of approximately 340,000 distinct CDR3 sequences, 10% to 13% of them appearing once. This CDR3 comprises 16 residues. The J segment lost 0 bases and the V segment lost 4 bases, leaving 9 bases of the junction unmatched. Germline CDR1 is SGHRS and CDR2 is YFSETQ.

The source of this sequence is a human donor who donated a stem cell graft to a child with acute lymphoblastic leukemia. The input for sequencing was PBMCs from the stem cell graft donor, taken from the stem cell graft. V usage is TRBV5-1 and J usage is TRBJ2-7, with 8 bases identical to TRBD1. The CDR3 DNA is TGCGCCAGCAGCGCAACCCAGGGGGCTGTCTCCTACGAGCAGTACTTC. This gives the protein CASSATQGAVSYEQYF.